What follows are 23 T cell receptor beta chains derived from one specimen sequenced in a study of T cells in Graves' hyperthyroidism and ophthalmopathy. It was RNA transcripts that yielded the amplified TCR beta CDR3 regions. A set of HTBI primers served as the primers for a first-round RT-PCR of the TCR CDR3. TCRdb ran MiXCR on the multiplex PCR reads and lists one entry per CDR3 protein. The data show 200,000 to 250,000 distinct CDR3 sequences, with about 15% seen just once and around 30% held by the top ten. Material: blood. The receptor set was obtained from a woman aged 18-29 years with Graves' ophthalmopathy.

Many counts were recorded for this clonotype. The J gene is TRBJ2-6, the V gene TRBV27, with TRBD2 identical over 8 bases. The V gene end was trimmed by 6 bases and the J gene end by 2 bases; junction bases not matched to a gene: 0. The CDR3 totals 14 residues. The germline gives CDR1 MNHEY, CDR2 SMNVEV (reference sequence). The CDR3 DNA follows: TGTGCCAGCAGGCGGGGGGCTGGGGCCAACGTCCTGACTTTC. Translated, it gives CASRRGAGANVLTF.

The rearrangement uses TRBV11-2 and TRBJ2-7, with 15 bases aligning to TRBD2. The CDR3 runs 18 residues. The ends lost 1 base at V and 7 bases at J; junction bases unmatched: 11. Per germline, CDR1 SGHAT and CDR2 FQNNGV. The CDR3 coding sequence is TGTGCCAGCAGCTTAGGAATGGCCGGGACTAGCGGGAGGTATGAGCAGTACTTC. Protein product: CASSLGMAGTSGRYEQYF.

At least ten counts were recorded for this clonotype. The DNA for the CDR3 is TGTGCCAGCAGCTTACGCGGGGGCCCCAATGAGCAGTTCTTC. It codes for CASSLRGGPNEQFF. J is TRBJ2-1 and V is TRBV7-9; TRBD2 might be the D (7 bases). V lost 2 bases to trimming and J lost 6 bases, with 11 bases between them. The CDR3 totals 14 residues. Germline loops: CDR1 SEHNR, CDR2 FQNEAQ (reference sequence). Looking up the rest from reference TRBV7-9 and TRBJ2-1 gives the full variable domain: DTGVSQNPRHKITKRGQNVTFRCDPISEHNRLYWYRQTLGQGPEFLTYFQNEAQLEKSRLLSDRFSAERPKGSFSTLEIQRTEQGDSAMYLCASSLRGGPNEQFFGPGTRLTVL.

Ten or more counts support this clonotype. The rearrangement joins TRBV2 to TRBJ2-7; weak D call: TRBD1 (6 bases). This CDR3 has 16 amino acids. The V and J ends lost 6 bases and 2 bases respectively, with 20 bases between them. Germline V CDR1 and CDR2: SNHLY, FYNNEI. CDR3 bases: TGTGCCAGCAGACTTCGATCGGGACACGATGCCTACGAGCAGTACTTC. Translated, it gives CASRLRSGHDAYEQYF.

This clonotype has a count of ten or more. The chain uses TRBV27 and TRBJ1-2; 9 bases agree with TRBD1. Germline V gene data show CDR1 as MNHEY and CDR2 as SMNVEV (reference sequence). The J segment lost 8 bases and the V segment lost 5 bases, leaving 12 bases of the junction unmatched. The CDR3 covers 15 residues. The CDR3 spells CASSPLQGARHGYTF. CDR3 DNA sequence: TGTGCCAGCAGTCCACTACAGGGGGCGCGTCACGGCTACACCTTC.

This clonotype has ten or more counts. The J gene is TRBJ1-6, the V gene TRBV28; unclear D gene. The CDR3 runs 16 residues. CDR1 and CDR2 (germline): MDHEN, SYDVKM. V lost 2 bases to trimming and J lost 3 bases, with 11 bases between them. The DNA of the CDR3 is TGTGCCAGCAGTTTAGGAGATTCTTTCTATAATTCACCCCTCCACTTT. Translated: CASSLGDSFYNSPLHF.

Concerning this clonotype itself: A much larger clone differs from this one at a single base, so this may be a read error. This chain connects TRBV20-1 to TRBJ2-1, with 7 positions matching TRBD2. The end of the DNA fits TRBJ2-7 better, so the J call may be wrong. Germline values: CDR1 DFQATT, CDR2 SNEGSKA (reference sequence). The CDR3 runs to 13 residues. CDR3 sequence: CSAGLPSYNEQYF. CDR3 bases: TGCAGTGCGGGACTACCATCCTACAATGAGCAGTACTTC.

At least ten counts were recorded for this clonotype. The chain has TRBV28 and TRBJ2-2; 12 bases align to TRBD2. The V and J ends lost 3 bases and 3 bases, in that order; junction bases with no gene match: 2. The CDR3 spans 16 residues. Germline assignment: CDR1 MDHEN and CDR2 SYDVKM. The CDR3 region has the DNA TGTGCCAGCAGTTTTTGGACTAGCGGGGACACCGGGGAGCTGTTTTTT. This codes for CASSFWTSGDTGELFF.

This clonotype was recorded many times. This sequence joins TRBV5-8 and TRBJ2-5; D gene uncertain. The CDR3 has 14 residues. V was clipped by 0 bases and J by 3 bases, with 9 bases between them. CDR1 is SGHTS and CDR2 is YDEGEE in the germline V gene. The CDR3 spells CASSLGPREETQYF. The CDR3 region has the DNA TGTGCCAGCAGCTTGGGGCCTAGGGAAGAGACCCAGTACTTC.

This rearrangement joins TRBV5-1 to TRBJ2-7; no clear D gene. This CDR3 region has 16 residues. The V end was cut by 0 bases, the J end by 0 bases, with 13 bases between. Germline assignment: CDR1 SGHRS and CDR2 YFSETQ. In DNA form, the CDR3 reads TGCGCCAGCAGCTTGGGTGGTGGGCGAAGCTCCTACGAGCAGTACTTC. Residues: CASSLGGGRSSYEQYF.

There are many counts of this clonotype. The chain has TRBV11-2 and TRBJ2-5; the D gene is possibly TRBD2 (6 bases). V was cut by 5 bases and J by 1 base, with 11 bases left in between. Germline V lookup: CDR1 SGHAT, CDR2 FQNNGV. The CDR3 runs 14 residues. CDR3 coding DNA: TGTGCCAGCAGCCGAGGGACTGTCCAAGAGACCCAGTACTTC. Residues: CASSRGTVQETQYF.

With respect to this clonotype: A single base separates this from a much larger clone, so it may be a read error. The gene calls are TRBV28 and TRBJ1-1, with D tentatively TRBD1 (6 bases). The CDR3 has 16 amino acids. Germline CDR1 MDHEN, CDR2 SYDVKM. The CDR3 protein is CAGSSFGRGRGGEAFF. Written as DNA, the CDR3 is TGTGCCGGCAGTTCTTTCGGCAGGGGAAGAGGCGGTGAAGCTTTCTTT.

This clonotype was seen many times. The chain uses TRBV7-6 and TRBJ2-1; the D call may be TRBD1 or TRBD2 (5 bases each). This CDR3 comprises 14 residues. V lost 0 bases and J 9 bases, leaving 12 bases between the germline ends. Germline lookup yields CDR1 SGHVS and CDR2 FNYEAQ. The CDR3 bases are TGTGCCAGCAGCTTAGCAGGGGAGAGGGGTGAGCAGTTCTTC. Residues: CASSLAGERGEQFF.

This clonotype was observed many times. The chain combines TRBV3-1 with TRBJ1-1, with TRBD1 identical over 8 bases. The V gene end was trimmed by 4 bases and the J gene end by 4 bases; junction bases not matched to a gene: 11. The CDR3 consists of 16 residues. Germline CDR1 reads LGHDT; CDR2 reads YNNKEL (reference sequence). CDR3 in DNA: TGTGCCAGCAGCCCCGGCCCCAGGGGGCGAGGCACTGAAGCTTTCTTT. Protein sequence: CASSPGPRGRGTEAFF.

This clonotype was seen many times. V is TRBV10-3 and J is TRBJ1-2; D not certain. V lost 6 bases and J 8 bases, leaving 22 bases between the germline ends. This CDR3 comprises 15 residues. Germline-derived CDR1 and CDR2 are ENHRY and SYGVKD. CDR3 sequence: CAIRRLEERNWGYTF. For the CDR3, the DNA is TGTGCCATCAGGCGATTGGAGGAAAGGAATTGGGGCTACACCTTC.

In this sample, this clonotype turned up many times. A junction boundary mismatches the germline segment, possibly from a read error. This chain connects TRBV19 to TRBJ2-1; no clear D. The germline CDR1 and CDR2 sequences are LNHDA and SQIVND (reference sequence). The CDR3 loop spans 11 amino acids. The DNA of the CDR3 is TGTGCCAGCAGTATCTACAATGAGCAGTTCTTC. Residues: CASSIYNEQFF. Using reference TRBV19 and TRBJ2-1 for the parts outside the CDR3, the full variable domain is DGGITQSPKYLFRKEGQNVTLSCEQNLNHDAMYWYRQDPGQGLRLIYYSQIVNDFQKGDIAEGYSVSREKKESFPLTVTSAQKNPTAFYLCASSIYNEQFFGPGTRLTVL.

This clonotype was found a few times. The V and J genes are TRBV18 and TRBJ2-5; tentative D call: TRBD1 (5 bases). The CDR3 loop spans 14 amino acids. Germline V gives CDR1 KGHSH, CDR2 LQKENI. V gave up 2 bases and J gave up 5 bases, with 12 bases separating them. The CDR3 DNA is TGTGCCAGCTCACCATTGTTTAGGGGTGAGACCCAGTACTTC. Residues: CASSPLFRGETQYF. Filled out from reference TRBV18 and TRBJ2-5, the complete variable domain reads NAGVMQNPRHLVRRRGQEARLRCSPMKGHSHVYWYRQLPEEGLKFMVYLQKENIIDESGMPKERFSAEFPKEGPSILRIQQVVRGDSAAYFCASSPLFRGETQYFGPGTRLLVL.

This clonotype has a count of ten or more. The V and J genes are TRBV7-9 and TRBJ2-2, with 7 bases matching TRBD2. Germline loops: CDR1 SEHNR, CDR2 FQNEAQ (reference sequence). J was trimmed by 5 bases and V by 2 bases; bases with no gene match: 5. The CDR3 is 15 amino acids. The CDR3 sequence: CASSLSGMGTGELFF. The CDR3 coding sequence is TGTGCCAGCAGCTTAAGCGGGATGGGGACCGGGGAGCTGTTTTTT.

In this sample, this clonotype turned up many times. The rearrangement joins TRBV15 to TRBJ1-1; D might be TRBD1 (6 bases). V gave up 6 bases and J gave up 1 base, with 12 bases separating them. The CDR3 covers 14 residues. The germline V gene has CDR1 LNHNV and CDR2 YYDKDF (reference sequence). In DNA form, the CDR3 reads TGTGCCACCAGTGAATCCAGGGGGAACACTGAAGCTTTCTTT. Translated: CATSESRGNTEAFF.

The chain combines TRBV4-2 with TRBJ2-2; 12 bases map to TRBD2. V shed 3 bases, J shed 2 bases, and the junction held 7 bases outside the gene matches. Germline CDR1 is LGHNA and CDR2 is YNFKEQ. This CDR3 contains 18 residues. The DNA of the CDR3 is TGTGCCAGCAGCCAGCTGCTAGCGGGGGGGCGAAACACCGGGGAGCTGTTTTTT. Translation gives CASSQLLAGGRNTGELFF.

At least ten counts were recorded for this clonotype. The chain employs TRBV6-5 and TRBJ1-2, with 10 nucleotides matching TRBD1. The CDR3 covers 19 residues. CDR1 and CDR2 from the germline V gene are MNHEY and SVGAGI. The V gene end was trimmed by 0 bases and the J gene end by 8 bases; junction bases not matched to a gene: 18. CDR3 bases: TGTGCCAGCAGTTACTCGAGCGGATCGGTTCGGGGGACAGGGGACGGCTACACCTTC. Protein: CASSYSSGSVRGTGDGYTF.

This clonotype was seen a handful of times. V gene TRBV6-9 combines with J gene TRBJ1-5; D is undetermined. Germline CDR1 MNHGY, CDR2 SVAAGI. The CDR3 is made up of 15 amino acids. Trimming pared 3 bases from V and 4 bases from J, leaving 13 bases between. CDR3 region: CASSYQRRGNQPQHF. For the CDR3, the DNA is TGTGCCAGCAGTTACCAAAGGCGAGGAAATCAGCCCCAGCATTTT.

The chain employs TRBV7-9 and TRBJ2-4, with 10 bases lining up with TRBD2. The V and J ends lost 5 bases and 5 bases, in that order; junction bases with no gene match: 9. This CDR3 is built from 16 residues. CDR1 and CDR2 from the germline V gene are SEHNR and FQNEAQ (reference sequence). The CDR3 spells CASSRKAGGQENIQYF. The CDR3 DNA follows: TGTGCCAGCAGCCGCAAAGCGGGAGGGCAGGAAAACATTCAGTACTTC.